This TCR beta chain was found in a study of T-cell reconstitution after alpha-beta-depleted transplantation in children. CDR1 is LNHDA, CDR2 SQIVND, per germline (reference sequence). V lost 2 bases, J lost 5 bases, and 9 bases lay in between. The CDR3 is 13 residues long. During its preparation, the TCRbeta library received unique molecular identifiers. TCRdb independently ran MiXCR on the PCR reads; one entry per CDR3 protein. The profile shows under 140,000 distinct CDR3 sequences, about a tenth of them singletons. The source material was PBMCs from the stem cell graft donor, sampled from the stem cell graft. This clonotype originated in a human donor who donated a stem cell graft to a child with acute lymphoblastic leukemia. The chain has TRBV19 and TRBJ1-1; D is unresolved. CDR3 protein: CASSISAWTEAFF. The DNA for the CDR3 is TGTGCCAGTAGTATATCTGCTTGGACTGAAGCTTTCTTT.